This T cell receptor (beta chain) was recovered during a study of somatic mutations in cytotoxic T cells in rheumatoid arthritis. Trimming shortened V by 4 bases and J by 4 bases, and 14 bases separated the two germline ends. The CDR3 loop spans 14 amino acids. Germline V gene sequence: CDR1 SGHKS, CDR2 YYEKEE (reference sequence). Here immunoSEQ multiplex PCR was the method, and the copy in TCRdb shows in-frame clones only, minus some. The table shows tens of thousands of clones, with approximately 80% occurring only once. The count of this clone is one. Sequenced input: CD8+ T cells sorted from blood. This chain uses TRBV5-5 with TRBJ1-2; D is possibly TRBD1 (5 bases). This TCR was sampled from an adult with rheumatoid arthritis. The CDR3 loop reads CASSPGVGGYGYTF. The CDR3 region has the DNA TGTGCCAGCAGCCCCGGGGTTGGGGGCTATGGCTACACCTTC.